Listed here are 29 T cell receptor beta chains from one sample, sequenced in a study of T cell responses to AZD1222 COVID-19 vaccine. Some clones are missing from TCRdb's copy, which holds only in-frame ones; the method was immunoSEQ multiplex PCR. The sample consists of tens of thousands of clones, about 89% of them appearing once. The sequenced sample was peripheral blood, obtained 28 days after the second AZD1222 dose. The origin of the receptors is an adult who received the AZD1222 COVID-19 vaccine.

V is TRBV5-1 and J is TRBJ2-7; no clear D gene. The germline V gene has CDR1 SGHRS and CDR2 YFSETQ. CDR3 length: 15 amino acids. V lost 3 bases and J 6 bases, leaving 19 bases between the germline ends. The CDR3 spells CASSWAVESSAEQYF. CDR3 DNA: TGCGCCAGCAGCTGGGCGGTGGAGTCCTCCGCCGAGCAGTACTTC.

The V call is TRBV5-4, the J call TRBJ2-1; unclear D gene. V lost 1 base and J lost 5, with 16 bases in between. This CDR3 has 16 amino acids. Looked up from germline, CDR1 is SGHNT and CDR2 is YYREEE (reference sequence). The CDR3 DNA sequence: TGTGCCAGCAGCTTGCGGTTTTTGGACGGAAACAATGAGCAGTTCTTC. This gives the protein CASSLRFLDGNNEQFF.

This chain uses TRBV28 with TRBJ1-5, with unresolved D. Between the trimmed V and J ends, which lost 2 bases and 0 bases, there was a span of 8 bases. The CDR3 spans 15 residues. CDR1 is MDHEN, CDR2 SYDVKM, per germline. The CDR3 sequence: CASSLRLNSNQPQHF. In DNA, the CDR3 is TGTGCCAGCAGTTTAAGATTGAATAGCAATCAGCCCCAGCATTTT.

The chain employs TRBV6-6 and TRBJ2-5; D might be TRBD1 (6 bases). Germline V gene sequence: CDR1 MNHNY, CDR2 SVGAGI (reference sequence). The CDR3 covers 11 residues. The germline V and J ends were trimmed by 6 bases and 8 bases, with 10 bases remaining between them. The CDR3 is CASSQGPTQYF. CDR3 sequence (DNA): TGTGCCAGCAGCCAGGGGCCCACCCAGTACTTC.

The J gene is TRBJ2-1, the V gene TRBV5-1; no clear D gene. The germline CDR1 and CDR2 sequences are SGHRS and YFSETQ. V was cut by 0 bases and J by 7 bases, with 5 bases left in between. The CDR3 is 12 residues long. The CDR3 region has the DNA TGCGCCAGCAGCTTGGCTGCAAATGAGCAGTTCTTC. Translated, it gives CASSLAANEQFF.

J is TRBJ2-7 and V is TRBV6-5; weak D call: TRBD1 (6 bases). This CDR3 spans 14 amino acids. Germline CDR1 and CDR2: MNHEY and SVGAGI. The V gene lost 8 bases and the J gene lost 3 bases, with 17 bases spanning the gap. The CDR3 loop is CASDDRPLFYEQYF. CDR3 sequence (DNA): TGTGCCAGCGACGACAGGCCCCTCTTCTACGAGCAGTACTTC.

The chain links TRBV5-1 to TRBJ2-5, with D perhaps given as TRBD1 or TRBD2 (5 bases each). There are 14 residues in the CDR3. V lost 6 bases and J lost 5, with 17 bases in between. Germline V CDR1 and CDR2: SGHRS, YFSETQ. The CDR3 DNA sequence: TGCGCCAGCACCGCCGGGACGGTCCGGGAGACCCAGTACTTC. Protein: CASTAGTVRETQYF.

Points on this clone: This sample includes further DNA sequences coding for the same CDR3. The genes are TRBV5-5 and TRBJ2-1, with D maybe TRBD1 (5 bases). Trimming removed 3 bases from V and 2 bases from J, with 6 bases in between. Germline V gene sequence: CDR1 SGHKS, CDR2 YYEKEE (reference sequence). The CDR3 runs to 13 residues. DNA of the CDR3: TGTGCCAGCAGCTCAGGGACCTACAATGAGCAGTTCTTC. Its protein is CASSSGTYNEQFF.

The gene calls are TRBV5-8 and TRBJ1-1; tentatively, D is TRBD1 (6 bases). Germline loops: CDR1 SGHTS, CDR2 YDEGEE. This CDR3 region has 15 residues. V lost 4 bases and J 3 bases, leaving 16 bases between the germline ends. This CDR3 reads CASSRGDGSDTEAFF. DNA of the CDR3: TGTGCCAGCAGCAGGGGGGACGGGAGCGACACTGAAGCTTTCTTT.

The rearrangement uses TRBV7-8 and TRBJ1-2; no reliable D call. Between the trimmed V and J ends, which lost 1 base and 4 bases, there was a span of 13 bases. This CDR3 comprises 15 residues. The germline V gene encodes CDR1 SGHVS and CDR2 FQNEAQ. CDR3 amino acids: CASSLGKGGLYGYTF. CDR3 nucleotides: TGTGCCAGCAGCTTAGGGAAGGGAGGACTCTATGGCTACACCTTC.

The gene calls are TRBV10-2 and TRBJ2-3; 11 bases line up with TRBD2. The germline V gene has CDR1 WSHSY and CDR2 SAAADI. This CDR3 has 15 amino acids. The V segment lost 11 bases and the J segment 3 bases; nucleotides outside the gene matches: 10. The CDR3 is CAGTTSGKRTDTQYF. The CDR3, as DNA: TGCGCCGGCACGACTAGCGGGAAGCGAACAGATACGCAGTATTTT.

This sequence joins TRBV12-1 and TRBJ2-7; TRBD1 reflects the table's D call only, with no check against the DNA. TRBV12-1 is annotated as a pseudogene. CDR3 length equals 15 residues. This CDR3 is CASSRRRDRGYEQYF. CDR3 bases: TGTGCCAGCAGCCGACGGAGGGACAGGGGCTACGAGCAGTACTTC.

This chain links TRBV7-6 with TRBJ2-7; D perhaps matches TRBD1 (6 bases). The CDR3 is made up of 14 amino acids. The V end lost 5 bases, the J end lost 2 bases, and 13 bases lay between the germline ends. CDR1 SGHVS and CDR2 FNYEAQ come from the germline V gene. This CDR3 is CASSPLEGAYEQYF. The CDR3 region has the DNA TGTGCCAGCAGCCCTCTCGAGGGGGCCTACGAGCAGTACTTC.

The chain recombines TRBV7-6 with TRBJ2-7; TRBD2 matches at 10 bases. V was pared by 4 bases and J by 3 bases, with 9 bases of the junction left unmatched. Germline V gives CDR1 SGHVS, CDR2 FNYEAQ. This CDR3 is 16 amino acids long. The CDR3 bases are TGTGCCAGCAGCTCCGCCGGACTAGCGGAAAACTACGAGCAGTACTTC. It is translated as CASSSAGLAENYEQYF.

The chain is built from TRBV18 and TRBJ1-3; D gene unclear. CDR3 size: 15 residues. The germline V gene encodes CDR1 KGHSH and CDR2 LQKENI. V was cut by 2 bases and J by 0 bases, with 8 bases left in between. The CDR3 is CASSPENLSGNTIYF. The CDR3, as DNA: TGTGCCAGCTCACCAGAGAATCTCTCTGGAAACACCATATATTTT.

The V call is TRBV6-5, the J call TRBJ2-5; weak D call: TRBD2 (5 bases). The CDR3 has 15 amino acids. CDR1 and CDR2 from the germline V gene are MNHEY and SVGAGI. Trimming removed 6 bases from V and 7 bases from J, with 21 bases in between. CDR3 sequence reads: CASSRGSVGLGTQYF. CDR3 nucleotides: TGTGCCAGCAGCCGGGGTTCAGTGGGATTAGGGACCCAGTACTTC.

This sequence joins TRBV6-2 or TRBV6-3 and TRBJ1-5; D is unresolved. CDR1 and CDR2 from the germline V gene are MNHEY and SVGEGT. Trimming shortened V by 2 bases and J by 4 bases, and 15 bases separated the two germline ends. The CDR3 length is 16 residues. The CDR3 loop is CASSYPGLFQNQPQHF. CDR3 in DNA: TGTGCCAGCAGTTACCCGGGTCTCTTCCAAAATCAGCCCCAGCATTTT.

V gene TRBV14 combines with J gene TRBJ2-7; a possible D gene is TRBD1 (5 bases). This CDR3 has 14 residues. The V gene lost 0 bases and the J gene lost 6 bases, with 12 bases spanning the gap. CDR1 and CDR2 from the germline V gene are SGHDN and FVKESK. In DNA form, the CDR3 reads TGTGCCAGCAGCCAAGATAACTGGGGCGGCGAGCAGTACTTC. It codes for CASSQDNWGGEQYF. Drawing the rest from reference TRBV14 and TRBJ2-7, the complete variable domain is EAGVTQFPSHSVIEKGQTVTLRCDPISGHDNLYWYRRVMGKEIKFLLHFVKESKQDESGMPNNRFLAERTGGTYSTLKVQPAELEDSGVYFCASSQDNWGGEQYFGPGTRLTVT.

The J gene is TRBJ1-1, the V gene TRBV2; D possibly corresponds to TRBD1 (6 bases). This CDR3 is built from 16 residues. Germline values: CDR1 SNHLY, CDR2 FYNNEI. Trimming left V 1 base short and J 4 bases short, with 16 bases between. CDR3 DNA sequence: TGTGCCAGCAGTGAAGGGTTGGGGGCTTGGGTCACTGAAGCTTTCTTT. Its protein product is CASSEGLGAWVTEAFF.

V gene TRBV5-1 combines with J gene TRBJ1-2; D remains unclear. The CDR3 contains 14 residues. V was pared by 2 bases and J by 4 bases, with 12 bases between. Germline loops: CDR1 SGHRS, CDR2 YFSETQ. DNA of the CDR3: TGCGCCAGCAGCTTTGAGGGTATGGTCTATGGCTACACCTTC. This encodes CASSFEGMVYGYTF.

This chain uses TRBV2 with TRBJ1-4; no firm D call. Germline CDR1 is SNHLY and CDR2 is FYNNEI. With 3 bases removed from V and 0 bases from J, the gap between germline ends came to 5 bases. The CDR3 loop spans 14 amino acids. CDR3 DNA: TGTGCCAGCAGTGACAGCACAACTAATGAAAAACTGTTTTTT. The encoded protein is CASSDSTTNEKLFF.

The rearrangement uses TRBV4-3 and TRBJ1-2, with D hard to call. Between the trimmed V and J ends, which lost 4 bases and 3 bases, there was a span of 15 bases. There are 15 residues in the CDR3. Looked up from germline, CDR1 is LGHNA and CDR2 is YSLEER. The CDR3: CASSPQLGGYYGYTF. The CDR3 DNA reads TGCGCCAGCAGCCCGCAGCTTGGCGGCTACTATGGCTACACCTTC.

The rearrangement joins TRBV7-8 to TRBJ1-2; TRBD1 aligns across 8 bases. The V gene's germline CDR1 is SGHVS and CDR2 FQNEAQ. The J segment lost 4 bases and the V segment lost 5 bases, leaving 9 bases of the junction unmatched. The CDR3 sequence is 15 residues long. The CDR3 DNA is TGTGCCAGCAGCCCACAGACAGGGGCTCCCTATGGCTACACCTTC. As protein: CASSPQTGAPYGYTF. The full variable domain, completed using reference TRBV7-8 and TRBJ1-2, is GAGVSQSPRYKVAKRGQDVALRCDPISGHVSLFWYQQALGQGPEFLTYFQNEAQLDKSGLPSDRFFAERPEGSVSTLKIQRTQQEDSAVYLCASSPQTGAPYGYTFGSGTRLTVV.

The V call is TRBV2, the J call TRBJ2-1; a possible D gene is TRBD1 (5 bases). V dropped 2 bases and J dropped 0 bases, with 11 bases sitting between them. Germline V gene lookup returns CDR1 SNHLY and CDR2 FYNNEI. The length of the CDR3 is 16 residues. CDR3 protein: CASSERGTSSYNEQFF. For the CDR3, the DNA is TGTGCCAGCAGTGAAAGGGGCACGAGCTCCTACAATGAGCAGTTCTTC.

V and J are TRBV12-5 and TRBJ2-2, with 8 bases identical to TRBD1. CDR1 and CDR2 from the germline V gene are LGHNT and FRNRAP. Unmatched junction bases numbered 0, after V lost 1 base and J lost 5 bases. The CDR3 contains 14 residues. The DNA of the CDR3 is TGTGCTAGTGGTTTGGGGACAGGGACCGGGGAGCTGTTTTTT. Amino acids: CASGLGTGTGELFF.

The J gene is TRBJ1-5, the V gene TRBV6-5; D possibly corresponds to TRBD1 (5 bases). V lost 6 bases, J lost 2 bases, and 14 bases lay in between. This CDR3 comprises 15 residues. The germline CDR1 and CDR2 sequences are MNHEY and SVGAGI. The CDR3: CASRADSIGNQPQHF. CDR3 in DNA: TGTGCCAGCAGAGCAGACAGCATAGGCAATCAGCCCCAGCATTTT.

This chain connects TRBV5-4 to TRBJ1-1; D gene ambiguous. The CDR3 consists of 14 residues. Per the germline V gene, CDR1 is SGHNT and CDR2 is YYREEE (reference sequence). V lost 0 bases, J lost 3 bases, and 9 bases lay in between. For the CDR3, the DNA is TGTGCCAGCAGCTTGGGCACGATTGACACTGAAGCTTTCTTT. Its translation is CASSLGTIDTEAFF. The entire variable domain, with the rest obtained from reference TRBV5-4 and TRBJ1-1, is as follows: ETGVTQSPTHLIKTRGQQVTLRCSSQSGHNTVSWYQQALGQGPQFIFQYYREEENGRGNFPPRFSGLQFPNYSSELNVNALELDDSALYLCASSLGTIDTEAFFGQGTRLTVV.

The count of this clone is one. The V gene is TRBV6-5, the J gene TRBJ2-3, with unresolved D. Trimming pared 4 bases from V and 0 bases from J, leaving 8 bases between. The CDR3 length is 14 residues. CDR1 is MNHEY and CDR2 is SVGAGI in the germline V gene. CDR3 loop: CASSSRFSTDTQYF. The CDR3 DNA follows: TGTGCCAGCAGTTCCCGGTTTAGCACAGATACGCAGTATTTT.

This clone occurred a few times. This chain connects TRBV27 to TRBJ2-1; 9 bases map to TRBD1. The length of the CDR3 is 17 residues. V shed 5 bases, J shed 2 bases, and the junction held 10 bases outside the gene matches. Germline assignment: CDR1 MNHEY and CDR2 SMNVEV (reference sequence). CDR3 nucleotides: TGTGCCAGCAGTAAGCGGGACAGGGCATCGCCCTACAATGAGCAGTTCTTC. This codes for CASSKRDRASPYNEQFF.